Listed here is a single TCR beta chain. Its antigen is unidentified. PBMCs, the starting material, were the source of sorted CD4+ and CD8+ T cells. Extracted from the samples, RNA was reverse transcribed into cDNA to serve as the sequencing template. Data came from immunoSEQ multiplex PCR; TCRdb stores just in-frame clones and leaves some out. The data contain about 110,000 clones, approximately 59% of them seen just once; the ten biggest clones take up about 20%. These data are taken from a study of CD8+ T cells in alopecia areata. Overall study findings and caveats: Scalp data also include sequences from resident alphabeta T cells of normal skin. Affected lesional scalp, above all in alopecia totalis/universalis, was more clonal than normal scalp. Mice showed TCR sharing more clearly than patients did, possibly owing to HLA.

The CDR3 runs 15 residues. The junction had 3 bases not matched to a gene; V was cut back by 1 base and J by 3 bases. Germline CDR1 SGHRS, CDR2 YFSETQ. This clonotype originated in a human donor in good health. The sample taken for sequencing was CD8+ T cells sorted from blood. The rearrangement uses TRBV5-1 and TRBJ2-7, with 11 bases lining up with TRBD1. As DNA, the CDR3 is TGCGCCAGCAGCTTGAGGACAGGGGGCAGCTACGAGCAGTACTTC. Translated, it gives CASSLRTGGSYEQYF. Looking up the rest from reference TRBV5-1 and TRBJ2-7 gives the full variable domain: KAGVTQTPRYLIKTRGQQVTLSCSPISGHRSVSWYQQTPGQGLQFLFEYFSETQRNKGNFPGRFSGRQFSNSRSEMNVSTLELGDSALYLCASSLRTGGSYEQYFGPGTRLTVT.